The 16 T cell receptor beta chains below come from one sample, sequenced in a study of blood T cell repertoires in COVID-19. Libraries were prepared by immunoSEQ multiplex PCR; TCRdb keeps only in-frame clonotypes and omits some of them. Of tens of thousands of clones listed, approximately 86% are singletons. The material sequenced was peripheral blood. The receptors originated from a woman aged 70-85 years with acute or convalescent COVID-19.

The CDR3 sequence: CASSLTGTLQETQYF. The CDR3 DNA reads as TGTGCCAGCAGCCTAACCGGGACACTCCAAGAGACCCAGTACTTC. The J gene is TRBJ2-5, the V gene TRBV5-4; a possible D gene is TRBD1 (6 bases). V lost 4 bases, J lost 1 base, and 14 bases lay in between. The CDR3 is 15 residues long. Germline lookup yields CDR1 SGHNT and CDR2 YYREEE (reference sequence).

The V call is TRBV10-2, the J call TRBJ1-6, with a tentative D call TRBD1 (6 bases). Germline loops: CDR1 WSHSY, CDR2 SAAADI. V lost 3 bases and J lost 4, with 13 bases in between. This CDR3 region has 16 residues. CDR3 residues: CASSDQQGVYNSPLHF. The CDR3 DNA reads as TGCGCCAGCAGTGATCAACAGGGTGTTTATAATTCACCCCTCCACTTT.

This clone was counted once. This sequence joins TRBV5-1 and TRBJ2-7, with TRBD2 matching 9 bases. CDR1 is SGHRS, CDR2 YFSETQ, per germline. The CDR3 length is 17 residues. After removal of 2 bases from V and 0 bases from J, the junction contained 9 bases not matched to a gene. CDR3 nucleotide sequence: TGCGCCAGCAGCTTACCGGGGGGCGGGAGGGCCTCCTACGAGCAGTACTTC. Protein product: CASSLPGGGRASYEQYF.

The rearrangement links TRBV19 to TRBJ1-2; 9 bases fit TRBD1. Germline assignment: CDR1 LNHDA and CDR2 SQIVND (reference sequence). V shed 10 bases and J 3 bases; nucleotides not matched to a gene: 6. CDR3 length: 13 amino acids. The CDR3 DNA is TGTGCCACGCGGAGGACAGGGGACTATGGCTACACCTTC. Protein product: CATRRTGDYGYTF.

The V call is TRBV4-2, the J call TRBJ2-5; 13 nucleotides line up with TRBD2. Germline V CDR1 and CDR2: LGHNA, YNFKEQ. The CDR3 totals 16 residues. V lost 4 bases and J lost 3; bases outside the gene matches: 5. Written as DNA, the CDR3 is TGTGCCAGCAGCCTGGGACTAGCGGGGTCGAAAGAGACCCAGTACTTC. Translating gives CASSLGLAGSKETQYF.

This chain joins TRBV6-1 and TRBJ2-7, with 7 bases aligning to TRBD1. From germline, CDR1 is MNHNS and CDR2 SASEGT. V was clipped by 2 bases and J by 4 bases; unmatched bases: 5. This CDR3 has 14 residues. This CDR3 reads CASSELDRVYEQYF. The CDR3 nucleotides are TGTGCCAGCAGTGAATTAGACAGGGTATACGAGCAGTACTTC.

CDR3 amino acids: CASSLLGGGPGGTTQYF. The CDR3 coding sequence is TGTGCCAGCTCACTGCTGGGCGGGGGGCCCGGCGGGACGACCCAGTACTTC. V is TRBV18 and J is TRBJ2-5; TRBD2 matches at 8 bases. Germline V gives CDR1 KGHSH, CDR2 LQKENI. J gave up 7 bases and V 4 bases, and 17 bases lay outside the gene matches. There are 17 residues in the CDR3.

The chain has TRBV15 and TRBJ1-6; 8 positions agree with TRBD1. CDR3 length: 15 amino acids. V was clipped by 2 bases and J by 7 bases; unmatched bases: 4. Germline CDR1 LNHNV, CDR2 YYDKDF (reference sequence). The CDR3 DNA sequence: TGTGCCACCAGCAGATCCGGACAGGGCAATTCACCCCTCCACTTT. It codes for CATSRSGQGNSPLHF.

The CDR3 here is CASGRQGSNTGELFF. The DNA of the CDR3 is TGTGCCAGCGGCAGACAGGGGTCGAACACCGGGGAGCTGTTTTTT. This sequence joins TRBV11-1 and TRBJ2-2, with 8 bases lining up with TRBD1. V gave up 8 bases and J gave up 0 bases; unmatched junction bases: 5. Per the germline V gene, CDR1 is SGHAT and CDR2 is FQDESV (reference sequence). This CDR3 has 15 amino acids.

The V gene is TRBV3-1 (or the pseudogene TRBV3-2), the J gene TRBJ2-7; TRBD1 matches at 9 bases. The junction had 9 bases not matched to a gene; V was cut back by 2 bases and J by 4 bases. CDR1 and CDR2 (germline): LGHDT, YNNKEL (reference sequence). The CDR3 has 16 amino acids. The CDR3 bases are TGTGCCAGCAGCCAAACGATCGGGACAGGGACGTACGAGCAGTACTTC. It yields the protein CASSQTIGTGTYEQYF.

The CDR3 DNA sequence: TGTGCCAGCAGTCCGGGGGGCCCGTGGGAAAAACTGTTTTTT. Its translation: CASSPGGPWEKLFF. The chain has TRBV28 and TRBJ1-4, with D perhaps TRBD1 (6 bases). CDR3 length: 14 amino acids. CDR1 is MDHEN and CDR2 is SYDVKM in the germline V gene. V lost 5 bases, J lost 8 bases, and 15 bases lay in between. Looking up the rest from reference TRBV28 and TRBJ1-4 gives the full variable domain: DVKVTQSSRYLVKRTGEKVFLECVQDMDHENMFWYRQDPGLGLRLIYFSYDVKMKEKGDIPEGYSVSREKKERFSLILESASTNQTSMYLCASSPGGPWEKLFFGSGTQLSVL.

The CDR3 loop reads CASSFPGQGWDYEQYF. DNA of the CDR3: TGCGCCAGCAGCTTTCCCGGACAGGGGTGGGACTACGAGCAGTACTTC. The chain employs TRBV5-1 and TRBJ2-7; TRBD1 aligns across 9 bases. The J segment lost 3 bases and the V segment lost 2 bases, leaving 9 bases of the junction unmatched. This CDR3 has 16 residues. Germline CDR1 reads SGHRS; CDR2 reads YFSETQ.

CDR3 in DNA: TGCGCCAGCAGACGGGACAGTAATTCTGGAAACACCATATATTTT. Its translation: CASRRDSNSGNTIYF. This rearrangement joins TRBV23-1 to TRBJ1-3, with 7 bases identical to TRBD1. TRBV23-1 is filed as an ORF, its function uncertain. The length of the CDR3 is 15 residues. V lost 6 bases and J lost 1; bases outside the gene matches: 6.

The CDR3 region has the DNA TGTGCCAGTAGTCCCACATCAGGGGTCTCATTCGGTGAGCAGTTCTTC. Translation gives CASSPTSGVSFGEQFF. The chain employs TRBV19 and TRBJ2-1; D perhaps matches TRBD1 (6 bases). There are 16 residues in the CDR3. In germline, CDR1 is LNHDA, CDR2 SQIVND (reference sequence). V was clipped by 5 bases and J by 9 bases, with 23 bases between them.

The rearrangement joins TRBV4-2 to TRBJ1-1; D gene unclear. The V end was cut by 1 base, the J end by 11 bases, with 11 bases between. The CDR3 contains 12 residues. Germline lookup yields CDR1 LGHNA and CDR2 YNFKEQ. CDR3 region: CASSQGGFIAFF. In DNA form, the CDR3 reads TGTGCCAGCAGCCAAGGAGGGTTTATCGCTTTCTTT.

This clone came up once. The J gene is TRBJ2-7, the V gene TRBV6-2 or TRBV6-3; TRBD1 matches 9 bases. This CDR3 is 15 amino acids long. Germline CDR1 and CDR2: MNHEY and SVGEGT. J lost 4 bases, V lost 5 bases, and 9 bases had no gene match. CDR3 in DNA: TGTGCCAGCAGTCGCCCCGGGACAGGGAATTACGAGCAGTACTTC. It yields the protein CASSRPGTGNYEQYF.